The clone carrying this T cell receptor (beta chain) was detected only once. This entry is derived from a study of CD8 T cells in Susac syndrome. Germline values: CDR1 MNHEY, CDR2 SMNVEV (reference sequence). Trimming shortened V by 2 bases and J by 2 bases, and 5 bases separated the two germline ends. The CDR3 is 13 residues long. RNA, at about 0.45 to 1 ug, was reverse transcribed with random hexamers. TCR beta CDR3 was amplified by immunoSEQ multiplex PCR. This amplification extended across 54 Vbeta and 13 Jbeta segments. TCRdb processed the immunoSEQ multiplex PCR reads anew with MiXCR; each CDR3 protein has one entry. This sample has roughly 130,000 distinct CDR3 sequences, with nearly 95% found just once. The control group consisted of healthy donors matched for age and sex.

The sequence derives from a human donor in good health. The V and J genes are TRBV27 and TRBJ2-3; D remains unclear. Specimen: CD4+ T cells from PBMCs. The CDR3 here is CASSLPHTDTQYF. In nucleotides, the CDR3 is TGTGCCAGCAGTTTACCACACACAGATACGCAGTATTTT.